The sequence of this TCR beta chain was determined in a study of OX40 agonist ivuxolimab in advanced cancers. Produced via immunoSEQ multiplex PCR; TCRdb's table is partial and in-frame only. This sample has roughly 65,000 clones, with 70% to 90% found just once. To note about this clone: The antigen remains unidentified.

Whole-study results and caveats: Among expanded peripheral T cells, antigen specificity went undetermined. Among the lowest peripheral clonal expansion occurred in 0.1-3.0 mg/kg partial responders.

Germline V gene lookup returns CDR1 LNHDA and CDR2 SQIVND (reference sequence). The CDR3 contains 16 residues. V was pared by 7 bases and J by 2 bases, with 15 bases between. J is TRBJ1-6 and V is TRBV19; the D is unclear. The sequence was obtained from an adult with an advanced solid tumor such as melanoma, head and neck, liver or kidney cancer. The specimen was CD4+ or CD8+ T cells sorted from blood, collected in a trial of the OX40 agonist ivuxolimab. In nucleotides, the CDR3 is TGTGCCAGTAAAACGAAAGGGTGGACCTATAATTCACCCCTCCACTTT. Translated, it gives CASKTKGWTYNSPLHF.